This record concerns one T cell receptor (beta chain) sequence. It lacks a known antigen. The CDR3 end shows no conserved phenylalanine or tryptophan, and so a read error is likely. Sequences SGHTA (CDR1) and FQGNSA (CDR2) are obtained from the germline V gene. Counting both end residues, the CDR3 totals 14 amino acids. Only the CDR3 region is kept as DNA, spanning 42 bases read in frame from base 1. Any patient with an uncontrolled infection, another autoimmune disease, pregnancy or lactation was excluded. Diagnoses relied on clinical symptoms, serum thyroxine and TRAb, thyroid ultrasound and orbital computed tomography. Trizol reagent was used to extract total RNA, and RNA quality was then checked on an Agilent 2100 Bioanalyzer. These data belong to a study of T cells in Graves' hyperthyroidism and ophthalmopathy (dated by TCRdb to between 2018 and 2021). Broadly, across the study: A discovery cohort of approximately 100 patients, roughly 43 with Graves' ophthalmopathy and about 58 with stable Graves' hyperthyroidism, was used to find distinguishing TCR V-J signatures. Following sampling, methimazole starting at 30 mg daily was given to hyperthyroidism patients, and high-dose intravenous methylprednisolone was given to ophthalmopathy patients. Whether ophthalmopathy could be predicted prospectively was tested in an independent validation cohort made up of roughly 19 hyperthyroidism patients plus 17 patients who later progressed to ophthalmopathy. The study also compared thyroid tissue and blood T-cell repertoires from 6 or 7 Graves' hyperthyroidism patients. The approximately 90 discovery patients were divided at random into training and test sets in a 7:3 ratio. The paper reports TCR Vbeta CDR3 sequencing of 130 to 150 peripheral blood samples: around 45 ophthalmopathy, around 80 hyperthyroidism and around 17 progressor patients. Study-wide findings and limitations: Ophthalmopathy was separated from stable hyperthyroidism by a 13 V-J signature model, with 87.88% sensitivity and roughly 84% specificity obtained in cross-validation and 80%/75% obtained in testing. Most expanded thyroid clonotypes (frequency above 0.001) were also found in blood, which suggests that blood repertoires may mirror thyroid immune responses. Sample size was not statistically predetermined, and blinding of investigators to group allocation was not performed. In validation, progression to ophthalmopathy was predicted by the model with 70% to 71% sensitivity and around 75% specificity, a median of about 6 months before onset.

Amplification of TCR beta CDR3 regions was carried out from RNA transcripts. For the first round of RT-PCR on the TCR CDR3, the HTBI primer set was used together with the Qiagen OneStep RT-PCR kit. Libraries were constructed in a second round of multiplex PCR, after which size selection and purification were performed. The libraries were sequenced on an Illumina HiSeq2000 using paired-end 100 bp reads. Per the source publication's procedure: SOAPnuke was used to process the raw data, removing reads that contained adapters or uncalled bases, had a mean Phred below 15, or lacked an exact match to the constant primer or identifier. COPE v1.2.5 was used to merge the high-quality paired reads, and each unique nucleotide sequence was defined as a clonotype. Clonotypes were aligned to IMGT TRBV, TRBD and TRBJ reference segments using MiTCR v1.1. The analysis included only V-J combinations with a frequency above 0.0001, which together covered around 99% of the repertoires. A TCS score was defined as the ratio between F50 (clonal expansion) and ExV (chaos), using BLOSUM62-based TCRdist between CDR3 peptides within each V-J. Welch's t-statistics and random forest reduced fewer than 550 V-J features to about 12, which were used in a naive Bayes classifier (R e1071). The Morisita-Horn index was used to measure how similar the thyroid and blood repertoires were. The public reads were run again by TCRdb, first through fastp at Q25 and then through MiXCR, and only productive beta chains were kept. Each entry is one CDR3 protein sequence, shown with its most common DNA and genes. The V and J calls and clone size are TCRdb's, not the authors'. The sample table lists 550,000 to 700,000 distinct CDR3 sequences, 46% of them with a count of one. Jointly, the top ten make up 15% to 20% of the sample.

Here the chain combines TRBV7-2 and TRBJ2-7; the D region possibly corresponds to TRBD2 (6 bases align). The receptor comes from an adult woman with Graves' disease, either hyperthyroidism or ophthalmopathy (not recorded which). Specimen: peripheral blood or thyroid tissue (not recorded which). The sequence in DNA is TGTGTCAGCAGGTATGGAGGGGCAGTCATCGAGCAGTACTCC. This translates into CVSRYGGAVIEQYS.